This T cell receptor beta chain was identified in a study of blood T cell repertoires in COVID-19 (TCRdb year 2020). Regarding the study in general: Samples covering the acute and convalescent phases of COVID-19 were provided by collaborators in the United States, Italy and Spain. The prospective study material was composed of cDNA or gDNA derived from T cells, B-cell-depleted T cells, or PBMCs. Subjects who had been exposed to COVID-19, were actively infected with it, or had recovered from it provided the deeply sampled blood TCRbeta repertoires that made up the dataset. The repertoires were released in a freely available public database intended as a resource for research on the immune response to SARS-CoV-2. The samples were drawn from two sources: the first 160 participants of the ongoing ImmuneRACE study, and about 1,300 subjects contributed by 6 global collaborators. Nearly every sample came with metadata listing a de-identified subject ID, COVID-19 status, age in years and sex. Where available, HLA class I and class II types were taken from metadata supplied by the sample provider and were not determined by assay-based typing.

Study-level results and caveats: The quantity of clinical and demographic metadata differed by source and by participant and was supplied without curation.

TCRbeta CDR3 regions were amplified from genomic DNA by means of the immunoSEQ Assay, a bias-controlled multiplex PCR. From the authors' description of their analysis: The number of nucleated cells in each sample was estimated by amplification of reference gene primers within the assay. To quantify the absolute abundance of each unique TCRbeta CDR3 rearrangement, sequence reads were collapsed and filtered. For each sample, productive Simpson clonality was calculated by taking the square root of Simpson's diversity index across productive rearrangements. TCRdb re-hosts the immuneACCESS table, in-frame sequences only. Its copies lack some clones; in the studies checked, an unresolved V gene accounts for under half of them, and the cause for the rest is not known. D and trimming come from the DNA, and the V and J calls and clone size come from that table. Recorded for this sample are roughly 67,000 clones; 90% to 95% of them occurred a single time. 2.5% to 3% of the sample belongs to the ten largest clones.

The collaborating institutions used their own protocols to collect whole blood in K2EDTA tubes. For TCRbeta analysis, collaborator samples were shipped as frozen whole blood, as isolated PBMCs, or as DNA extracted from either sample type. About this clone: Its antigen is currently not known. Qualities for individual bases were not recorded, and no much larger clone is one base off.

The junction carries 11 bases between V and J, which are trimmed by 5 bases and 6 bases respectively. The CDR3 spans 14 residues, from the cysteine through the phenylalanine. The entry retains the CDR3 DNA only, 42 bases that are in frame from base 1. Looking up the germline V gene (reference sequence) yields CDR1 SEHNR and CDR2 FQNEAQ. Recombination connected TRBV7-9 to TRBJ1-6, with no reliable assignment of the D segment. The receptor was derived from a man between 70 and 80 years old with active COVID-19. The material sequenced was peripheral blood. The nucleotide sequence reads TGTGCCAGCAGCGGACCGGGAGCTAATTCACCCCTCCACTTT. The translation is CASSGPGANSPLHF.